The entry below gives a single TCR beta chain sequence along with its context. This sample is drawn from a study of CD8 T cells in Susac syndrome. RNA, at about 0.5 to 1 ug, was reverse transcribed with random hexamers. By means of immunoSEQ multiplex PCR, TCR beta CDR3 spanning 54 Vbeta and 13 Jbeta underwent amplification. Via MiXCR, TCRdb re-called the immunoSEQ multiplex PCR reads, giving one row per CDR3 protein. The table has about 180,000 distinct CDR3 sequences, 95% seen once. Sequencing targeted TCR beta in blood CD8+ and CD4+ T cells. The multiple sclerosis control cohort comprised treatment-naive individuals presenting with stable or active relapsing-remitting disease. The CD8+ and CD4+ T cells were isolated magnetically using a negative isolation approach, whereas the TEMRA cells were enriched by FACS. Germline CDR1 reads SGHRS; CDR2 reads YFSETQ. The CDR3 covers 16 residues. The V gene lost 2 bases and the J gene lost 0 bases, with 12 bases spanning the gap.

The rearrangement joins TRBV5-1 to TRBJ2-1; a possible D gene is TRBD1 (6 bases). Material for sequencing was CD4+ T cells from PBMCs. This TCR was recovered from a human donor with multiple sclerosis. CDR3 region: CASSFGQGLSYNEQFF. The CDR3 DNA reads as TGCGCCAGCAGCTTTGGTCAGGGGCTCTCCTACAATGAGCAGTTCTTC.